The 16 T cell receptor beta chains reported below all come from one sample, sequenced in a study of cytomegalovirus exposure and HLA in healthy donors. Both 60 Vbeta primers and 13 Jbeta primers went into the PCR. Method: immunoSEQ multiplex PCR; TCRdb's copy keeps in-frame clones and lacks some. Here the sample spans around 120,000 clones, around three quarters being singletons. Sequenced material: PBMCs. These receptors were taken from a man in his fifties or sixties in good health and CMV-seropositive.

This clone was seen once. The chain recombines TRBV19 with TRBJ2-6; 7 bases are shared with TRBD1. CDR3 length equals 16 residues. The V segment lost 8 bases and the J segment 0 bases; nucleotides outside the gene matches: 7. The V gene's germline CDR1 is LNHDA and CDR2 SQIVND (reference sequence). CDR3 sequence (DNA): TGTGCCAGTCGACAGGGCCCCAACTCTGGGGCCAACGTCCTGACTTTC. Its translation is CASRQGPNSGANVLTF.

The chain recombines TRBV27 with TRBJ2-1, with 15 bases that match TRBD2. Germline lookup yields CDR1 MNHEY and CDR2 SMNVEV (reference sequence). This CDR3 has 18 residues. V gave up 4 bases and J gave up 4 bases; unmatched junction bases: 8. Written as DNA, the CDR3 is TGTGCCAGCAGTTCACCGGGACTAGCGGGGGGCGGGTACAATGAGCAGTTCTTC. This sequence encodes CASSSPGLAGGGYNEQFF.

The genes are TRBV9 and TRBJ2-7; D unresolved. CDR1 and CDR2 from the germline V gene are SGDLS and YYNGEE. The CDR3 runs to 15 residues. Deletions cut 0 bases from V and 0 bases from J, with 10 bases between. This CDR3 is CASSVGGANSYEQYF. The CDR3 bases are TGTGCCAGCAGCGTAGGCGGCGCCAACTCCTACGAGCAGTACTTC.

The CDR3 loop is CAWSRRYSYNEQFF. CDR3 nucleotides: TGTGCCTGGAGTAGGAGGTACTCCTACAATGAGCAGTTCTTC. The gene calls are TRBV30 and TRBJ2-1; TRBD2 is a possible D gene (5 bases). The CDR3 length is 14 residues. V shed 2 bases and J shed 0 bases, with 8 bases lying between them. Germline V gives CDR1 GTSNPN, CDR2 SVGIG (reference sequence).

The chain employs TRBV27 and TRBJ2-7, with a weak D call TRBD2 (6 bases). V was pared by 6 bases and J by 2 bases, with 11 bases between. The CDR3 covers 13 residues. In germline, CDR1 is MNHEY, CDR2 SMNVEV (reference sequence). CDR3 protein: CASSTGLPYEQYF. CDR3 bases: TGTGCCAGCAGCACGGGACTGCCCTACGAGCAGTACTTC.

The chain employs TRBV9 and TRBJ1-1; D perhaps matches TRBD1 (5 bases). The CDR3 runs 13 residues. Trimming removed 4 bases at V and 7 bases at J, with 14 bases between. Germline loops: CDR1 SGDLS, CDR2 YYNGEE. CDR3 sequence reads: CASSTREGNEAFF. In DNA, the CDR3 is TGTGCCAGCAGCACCAGGGAGGGGAATGAAGCTTTCTTT.

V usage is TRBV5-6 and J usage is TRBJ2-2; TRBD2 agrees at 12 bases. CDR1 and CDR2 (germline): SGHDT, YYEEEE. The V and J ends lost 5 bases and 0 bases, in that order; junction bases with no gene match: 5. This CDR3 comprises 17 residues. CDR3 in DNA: TGTGCCAGCAGGGCTAGCGGGAGGGGTTCGAACACCGGGGAGCTGTTTTTT. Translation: CASRASGRGSNTGELFF.

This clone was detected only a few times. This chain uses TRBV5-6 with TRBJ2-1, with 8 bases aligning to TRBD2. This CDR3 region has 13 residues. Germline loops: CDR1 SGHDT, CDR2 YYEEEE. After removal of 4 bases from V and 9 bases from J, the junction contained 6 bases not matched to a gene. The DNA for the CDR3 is TGTGCCAGCAGCCCGGGACTAGACGGTGAGCAGTTCTTC. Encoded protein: CASSPGLDGEQFF.

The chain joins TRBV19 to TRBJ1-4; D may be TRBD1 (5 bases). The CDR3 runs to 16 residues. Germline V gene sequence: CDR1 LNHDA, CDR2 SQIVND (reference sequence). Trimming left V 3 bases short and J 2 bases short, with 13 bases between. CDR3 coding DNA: TGTGCCAGTAGTATCTCAACGGGGGTCACTAATGAAAAACTGTTTTTT. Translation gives CASSISTGVTNEKLFF.

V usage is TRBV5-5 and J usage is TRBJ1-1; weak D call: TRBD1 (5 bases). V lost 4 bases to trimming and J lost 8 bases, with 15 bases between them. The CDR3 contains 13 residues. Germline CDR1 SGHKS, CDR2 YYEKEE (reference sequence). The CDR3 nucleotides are TGTGCCAGCAGCCCGGTGGAGGGGAGGGAAGCTTTCTTT. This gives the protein CASSPVEGREAFF.

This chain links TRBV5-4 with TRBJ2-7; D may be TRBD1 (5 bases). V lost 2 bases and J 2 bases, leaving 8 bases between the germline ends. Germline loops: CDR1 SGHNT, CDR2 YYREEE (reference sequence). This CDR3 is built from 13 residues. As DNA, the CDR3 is TGTGCCAGCAGCTTCGACAGCGCCTACGAGCAGTACTTC. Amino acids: CASSFDSAYEQYF.

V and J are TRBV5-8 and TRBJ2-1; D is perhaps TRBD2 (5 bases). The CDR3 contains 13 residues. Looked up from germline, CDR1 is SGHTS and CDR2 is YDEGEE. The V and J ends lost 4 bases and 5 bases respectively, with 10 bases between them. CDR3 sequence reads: CASSPSLNNEQFF. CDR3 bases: TGTGCCAGCAGCCCTAGCCTAAACAATGAGCAGTTCTTC.

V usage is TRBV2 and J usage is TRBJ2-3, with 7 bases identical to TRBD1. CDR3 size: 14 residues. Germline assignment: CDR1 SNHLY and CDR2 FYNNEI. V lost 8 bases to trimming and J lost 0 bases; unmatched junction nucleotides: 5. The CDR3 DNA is TGTGCCAGCTTGACAGGGCCTAGCACAGATACGCAGTATTTT. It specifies CASLTGPSTDTQYF.

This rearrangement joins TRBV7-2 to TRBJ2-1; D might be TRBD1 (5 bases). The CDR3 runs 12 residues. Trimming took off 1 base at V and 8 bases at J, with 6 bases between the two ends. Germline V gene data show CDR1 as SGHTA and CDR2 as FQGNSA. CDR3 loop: CASSLDRYEQFF. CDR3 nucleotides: TGTGCCAGCAGCTTAGACAGGTATGAGCAGTTCTTC.

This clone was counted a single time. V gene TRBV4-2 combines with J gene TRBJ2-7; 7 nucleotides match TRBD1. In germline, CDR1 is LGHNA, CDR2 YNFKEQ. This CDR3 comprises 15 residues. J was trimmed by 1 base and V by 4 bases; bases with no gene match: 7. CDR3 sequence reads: CASSPGQDPSYEQYF. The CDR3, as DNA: TGTGCCAGCAGCCCAGGACAGGATCCTTCCTACGAGCAGTACTTC.

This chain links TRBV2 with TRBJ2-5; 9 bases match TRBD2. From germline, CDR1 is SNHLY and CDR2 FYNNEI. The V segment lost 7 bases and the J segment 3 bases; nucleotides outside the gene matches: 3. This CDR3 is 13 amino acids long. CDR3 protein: CASTERGEETQYF. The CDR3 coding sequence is TGTGCCAGCACTGAGCGGGGGGAAGAGACCCAGTACTTC.